This TCR beta chain was found in a study of blood T cell repertoires in COVID-19. Per germline, CDR1 SGHTS and CDR2 YDEGEE. This CDR3 contains 14 residues. V lost 2 bases and J 2 bases, leaving 9 bases between the germline ends. In the study's own analysis: Amplification of reference gene primers provided the estimated nucleated cell counts. Some clones are missing from TCRdb's copy, which holds only in-frame ones; the method was immunoSEQ multiplex PCR. The D gene and trimming were derived from the DNA, and the V and J assignments and clone size from that table. The table includes roughly 75,000 clones, less than 85% detected once.

V gene TRBV5-8 combines with J gene TRBJ2-3, with D maybe TRBD1 (6 bases). The material sequenced was peripheral blood. This receptor was taken from a human donor with acute or convalescent COVID-19. The donor label of this sample is uncertain. DNA of the CDR3: TGTGCCAGCAGCTTTGGGGGCCCCACAGATACGCAGTATTTT. It yields the protein CASSFGGPTDTQYF.